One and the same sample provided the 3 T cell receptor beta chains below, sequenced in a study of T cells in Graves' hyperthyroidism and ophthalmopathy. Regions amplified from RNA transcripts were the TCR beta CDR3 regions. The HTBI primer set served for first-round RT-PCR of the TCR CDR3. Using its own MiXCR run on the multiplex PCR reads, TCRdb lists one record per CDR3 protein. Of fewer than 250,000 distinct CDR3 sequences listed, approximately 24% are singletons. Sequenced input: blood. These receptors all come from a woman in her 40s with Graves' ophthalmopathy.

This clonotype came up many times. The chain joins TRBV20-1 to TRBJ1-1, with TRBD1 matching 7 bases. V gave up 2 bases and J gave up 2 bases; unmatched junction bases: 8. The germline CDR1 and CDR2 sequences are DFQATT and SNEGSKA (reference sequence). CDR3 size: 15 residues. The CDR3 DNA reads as TGCAGTGCTAGAAAGGACAGGATTTCAAACACTGAAGCTTTCTTT. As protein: CSARKDRISNTEAFF.

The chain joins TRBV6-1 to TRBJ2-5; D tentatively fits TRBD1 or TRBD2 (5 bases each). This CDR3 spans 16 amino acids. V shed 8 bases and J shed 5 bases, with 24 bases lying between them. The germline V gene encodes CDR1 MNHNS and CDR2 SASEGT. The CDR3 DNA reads TGTGCCAGCTCAAGGGGCCCACCGGGACCGGGGGAGACCCAGTACTTC. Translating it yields CASSRGPPGPGETQYF.

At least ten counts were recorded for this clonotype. The CDR3 region has the DNA TGTGCCAGCAGTTCAAGCGGGAGGGCCCCGTCCTACGAGCAGTACTTC. Protein product: CASSSSGRAPSYEQYF. The chain uses TRBV6-6 and TRBJ2-7; TRBD2 aligns across 10 bases. This CDR3 is built from 16 residues. V trimming: 4 bases; J trimming: 1 base; junction bases outside the gene matches: 7. Germline CDR1 MNHNY, CDR2 SVGAGI (reference sequence).